The 5 T cell receptor beta chains reported below all come from one sample, sequenced in a study of T cell repertoires in cytomegalovirus infection. In TCRdb, the reads were re-called with MiXCR into one record per CDR3 protein. The sample has a few hundred thousand distinct CDR3 sequences; 12% to 15% are singletons. Input material: PBMCs. The receptors here all came from a human donor in good health (CMV status not recorded). Some clones in this sample may be carry-over from other donors' samples.

Written as DNA, the CDR3 is TGTGCCAGCGGGACTAGCCCCTTGGAGACCCAGTACTTC. It is translated as CASGTSPLETQYF. The chain uses TRBV2 and TRBJ2-5; 9 bases line up with TRBD2. Germline-derived CDR1 and CDR2 are SNHLY and FYNNEI. Trimming at V came to 8 bases and at J to 5 bases, leaving 6 bases not matched to a gene. This CDR3 is built from 13 residues.

In this sample, this clonotype turned up many times. The chain couples TRBV11-2 to TRBJ1-2; D perhaps matches TRBD1 (6 bases). Germline V CDR1 and CDR2: SGHAT, FQNNGV. This CDR3 contains 12 residues. V lost 5 bases, J lost 7 bases, and 11 bases lay in between. The CDR3 loop is CASSDRRLGYTF. The CDR3 DNA follows: TGTGCCAGCAGCGACAGGAGACTTGGCTACACCTTC.

This clonotype was picked up many times. The chain uses TRBV7-6 and TRBJ2-5; 9 bases match TRBD1. Germline V gives CDR1 SGHVS, CDR2 FNYEAQ. The CDR3 spans 16 residues. V shed 1 base, J shed 2 bases, and the junction held 5 bases outside the gene matches. DNA for the CDR3: TGTGCCAGCAGCTTAGTCACAGGGGGCCGGCAAGAGACCCAGTACTTC. Translated: CASSLVTGGRQETQYF. Supplemented by reference TRBV7-6 and TRBJ2-5, the full variable domain reads GAGVSQSPRYKVTKRGQDVALRCDPISGHVSLYWYRQALGQGPEFLTYFNYEAQQDKSGLPNDRFSAERPEGSISTLTIQRTEQRDSAMYRCASSLVTGGRQETQYFGPGTRLLVL.

This clonotype was seen only a few times. The chain has TRBV7-9 and TRBJ1-1, with D possibly being TRBD1 (6 bases). V lost 1 base to trimming and J lost 8 bases, with 17 bases between them. The germline V gene has CDR1 SEHNR and CDR2 FQNEAQ (reference sequence). The CDR3 sequence is 15 residues long. CDR3 coding DNA: TGTGCCAGCAGCTTAGACGACAGGTTGCTTGGGGAAGCTTTCTTT. It translates to CASSLDDRLLGEAFF.

This sequence joins TRBV19 and TRBJ2-2, with D tentatively TRBD1 (6 bases). Germline V gene data show CDR1 as LNHDA and CDR2 as SQIVND (reference sequence). Deletions cut 3 bases from V and 6 bases from J, with 29 bases between. The CDR3 contains 20 residues. CDR3: CASSIEKTTGLQGYPGELFF. The CDR3 bases are TGTGCCAGTAGTATCGAAAAGACAACAGGGCTTCAAGGATACCCCGGGGAGCTGTTTTTT.